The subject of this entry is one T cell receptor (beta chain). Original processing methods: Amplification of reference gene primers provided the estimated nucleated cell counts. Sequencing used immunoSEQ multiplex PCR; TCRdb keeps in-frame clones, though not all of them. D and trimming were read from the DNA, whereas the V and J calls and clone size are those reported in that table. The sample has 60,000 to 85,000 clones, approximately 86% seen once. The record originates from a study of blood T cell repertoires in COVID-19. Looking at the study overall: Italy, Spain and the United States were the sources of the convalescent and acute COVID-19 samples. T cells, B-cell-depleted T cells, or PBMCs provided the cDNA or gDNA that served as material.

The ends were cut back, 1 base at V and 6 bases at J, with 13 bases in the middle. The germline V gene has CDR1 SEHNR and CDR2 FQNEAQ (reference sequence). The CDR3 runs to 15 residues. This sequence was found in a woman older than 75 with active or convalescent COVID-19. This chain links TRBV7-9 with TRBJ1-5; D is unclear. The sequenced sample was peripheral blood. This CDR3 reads CASSLGSHPGQPQHF. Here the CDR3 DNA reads TGTGCCAGCAGCTTAGGCTCTCACCCCGGTCAGCCCCAGCATTTT.